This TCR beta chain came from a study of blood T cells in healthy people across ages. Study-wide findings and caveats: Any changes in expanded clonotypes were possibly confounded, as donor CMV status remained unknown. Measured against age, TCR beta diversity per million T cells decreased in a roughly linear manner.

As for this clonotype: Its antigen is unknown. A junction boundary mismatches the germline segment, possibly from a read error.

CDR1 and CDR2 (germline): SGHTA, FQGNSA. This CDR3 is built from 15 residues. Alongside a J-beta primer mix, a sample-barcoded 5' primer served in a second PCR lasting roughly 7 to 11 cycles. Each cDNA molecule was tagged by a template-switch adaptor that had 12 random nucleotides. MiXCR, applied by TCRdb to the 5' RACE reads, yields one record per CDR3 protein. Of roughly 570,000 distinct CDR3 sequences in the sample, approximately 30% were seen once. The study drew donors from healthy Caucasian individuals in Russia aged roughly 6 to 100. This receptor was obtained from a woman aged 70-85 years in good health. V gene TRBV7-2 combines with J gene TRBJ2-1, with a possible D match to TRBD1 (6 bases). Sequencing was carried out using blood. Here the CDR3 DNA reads TGTGCCGGCAGTTGGATAGCAGGGGCCTACAATGAGCAGTTCTTC. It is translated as CAGSWIAGAYNEQFF.